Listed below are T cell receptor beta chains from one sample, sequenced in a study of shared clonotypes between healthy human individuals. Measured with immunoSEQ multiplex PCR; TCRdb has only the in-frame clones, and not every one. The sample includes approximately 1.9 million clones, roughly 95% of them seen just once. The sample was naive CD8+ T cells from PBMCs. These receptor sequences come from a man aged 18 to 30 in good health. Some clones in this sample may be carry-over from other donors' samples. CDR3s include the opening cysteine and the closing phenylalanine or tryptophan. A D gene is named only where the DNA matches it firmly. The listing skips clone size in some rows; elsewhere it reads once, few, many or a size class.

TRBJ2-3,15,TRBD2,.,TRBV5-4,TGTGCCAGCAGCTCGACTAGCGGGTTTGGCGATACGCAGTATTTT,CASSSTSGFGDTQYF
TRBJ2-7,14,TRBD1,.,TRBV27,TGTGCCAGCAGTTCAACAGGGGGCGCGTACGAGCAGTACTTC,CASSSTGGAYEQYF
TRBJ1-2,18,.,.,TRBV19,TGTGCCAGCCGCCCATCTTATCGGGGGGGGCCCCTTGGCTATGGCTACACCTTC,CASRPSYRGGPLGYGYTF
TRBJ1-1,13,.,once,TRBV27,TGTGCCAGCAGTTTGTTGGGGGGCACTGAAGCTTTCTTT,CASSLLGGTEAFF
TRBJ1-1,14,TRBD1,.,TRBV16,TGTGCCAGCAGCCGGAGCAGGGGGCAGGACGAAGCTTTCTTT,CASSRSRGQDEAFF
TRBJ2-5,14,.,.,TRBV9,TGTGCCAGCAGCCCAGGGGGGAGGTGGGAGACCCAGTACTTC,CASSPGGRWETQYF
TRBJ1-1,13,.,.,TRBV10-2,TGCGCCAGCAGTCCCCGGGACCGGACTGAAGCTTTCTTT,CASSPRDRTEAFF
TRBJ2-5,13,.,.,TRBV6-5,TGTGCCAGCAAGCTTCAGGGGGGCGGGACCCAGTACTTC,CASKLQGGGTQYF
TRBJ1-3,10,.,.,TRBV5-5,TGTGCCAGCATTGGAAACACCATATATTTT,CASIGNTIYF
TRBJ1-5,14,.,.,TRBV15,TGTGCCACCAGCAGTCACGGGTTCGGTCAGCCCCAGCATTTT,CATSSHGFGQPQHF
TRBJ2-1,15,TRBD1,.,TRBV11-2,TGTGCCAGCAGTTCTCCTGGGACAGCCGACAATGAGCAGTTCTTC,CASSSPGTADNEQFF
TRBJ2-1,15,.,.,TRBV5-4,TGTGCCAGCAGGAACTGGGGTAGCTCCTACAATGAGCAGTTCTTC,CASRNWGSSYNEQFF